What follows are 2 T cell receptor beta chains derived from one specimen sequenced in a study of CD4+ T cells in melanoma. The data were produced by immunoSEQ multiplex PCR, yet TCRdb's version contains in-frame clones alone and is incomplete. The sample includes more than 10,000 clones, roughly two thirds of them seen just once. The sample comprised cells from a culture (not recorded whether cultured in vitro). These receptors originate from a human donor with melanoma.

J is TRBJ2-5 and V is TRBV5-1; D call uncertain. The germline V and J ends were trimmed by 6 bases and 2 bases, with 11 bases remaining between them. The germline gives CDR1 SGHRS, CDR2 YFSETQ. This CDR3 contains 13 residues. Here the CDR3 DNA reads TGCGCCAGCATGGGCGATCTTCAAGAGACCCAGTACTTC. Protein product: CASMGDLQETQYF. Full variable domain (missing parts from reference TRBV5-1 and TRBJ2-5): KAGVTQTPRYLIKTRGQQVTLSCSPISGHRSVSWYQQTPGQGLQFLFEYFSETQRNKGNFPGRFSGRQFSNSRSEMNVSTLELGDSALYLCASMGDLQETQYFGPGTRLLVL.

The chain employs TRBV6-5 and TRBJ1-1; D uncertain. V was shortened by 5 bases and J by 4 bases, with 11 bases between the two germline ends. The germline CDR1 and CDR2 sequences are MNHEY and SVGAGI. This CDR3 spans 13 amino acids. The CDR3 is CASSEVRGTEAFF. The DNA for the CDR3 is TGTGCCAGCAGTGAAGTCCGGGGCACTGAAGCTTTCTTT.